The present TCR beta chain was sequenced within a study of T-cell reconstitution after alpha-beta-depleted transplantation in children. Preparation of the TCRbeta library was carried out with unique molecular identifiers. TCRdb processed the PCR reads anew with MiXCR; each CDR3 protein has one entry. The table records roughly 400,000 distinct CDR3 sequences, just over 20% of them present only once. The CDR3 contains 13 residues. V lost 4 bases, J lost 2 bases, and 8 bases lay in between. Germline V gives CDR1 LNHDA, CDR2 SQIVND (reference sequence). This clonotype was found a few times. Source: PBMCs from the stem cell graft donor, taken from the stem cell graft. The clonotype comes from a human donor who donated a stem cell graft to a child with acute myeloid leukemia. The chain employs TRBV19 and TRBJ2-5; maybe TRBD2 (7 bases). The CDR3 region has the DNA TGTGCCAGTAGTAAGGGGGGGCAAGAGACCCAGTACTTC. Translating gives CASSKGGQETQYF.